What follows are 16 T cell receptor beta chains derived from one specimen sequenced in a study of identical twins. TCRdb used MiXCR to reprocess the 5' RACE reads, holding one entry per CDR3 protein. This sample has about 250,000 distinct CDR3 sequences, with about 8% found just once. These data are also associated with another study on yellow fever vaccine responses in identical twins.

The specimen was CD8+ T cells sorted from blood. The receptors were sampled from a woman between 18 and 30 years old in good health.

Many counts were recorded for this clonotype. V is TRBV6-4 and J is TRBJ1-6; tentatively, D is TRBD1 (5 bases). Germline assignment: CDR1 MRHNA and CDR2 SNTAGT. Trimming took 2 bases from V and 13 from J, leaving 9 bases between them. This CDR3 is built from 12 residues. CDR3 residues: CASSDNRGPLHF. The DNA of the CDR3 is TGTGCCAGCAGTGACAACCGGGGCCCCCTCCACTTT.

The genes are TRBV28 and TRBJ1-1; unclear D gene. Germline values: CDR1 MDHEN, CDR2 SYDVKM. Trimming cost V 7 bases and J 6 bases, with 6 bases left between them. This CDR3 is built from 10 residues. CDR3: CASIGAEAFF. CDR3 nucleotide sequence: TGTGCCAGCATTGGTGCTGAAGCTTTCTTT. The full variable domain, in which reference TRBV28 and TRBJ1-1 provide the parts outside the CDR3, is DVKVTQSSRYLVKRTGEKVFLECVQDMDHENMFWYRQDPGLGLRLIYFSYDVKMKEKGDIPEGYSVSREKKERFSLILESASTNQTSMYLCASIGAEAFFGQGTRLTVV.

This clonotype has more than one count but fewer than ten. V and J are TRBV27 and TRBJ2-7, with 11 bases that match TRBD2. Per the germline V gene, CDR1 is MNHEY and CDR2 is SMNVEV (reference sequence). Losses at the gene ends were 5 bases for V and 7 bases for J; bases not matched to a gene: 7. This CDR3 comprises 14 residues. CDR3 residues: CASSPGLAEQEQYF. As DNA, the CDR3 is TGTGCCAGCAGTCCGGGACTAGCGGAGCAAGAGCAGTACTTC.

This clonotype occurred many times. This chain links TRBV28 with TRBJ2-1; 9 bases line up with TRBD2. The CDR3 consists of 15 residues. From germline, CDR1 is MDHEN and CDR2 SYDVKM. Losses at the gene ends were 5 bases for V and 2 bases for J; bases not matched to a gene: 4. The CDR3 DNA sequence: TGTGCCAGCAGTCCGGGACTAGCCCCCTACAATGAGCAGTTCTTC. Translating gives CASSPGLAPYNEQFF.

This chain links TRBV5-6 with TRBJ2-3, with TRBD2 identical over 7 bases. Trimming took 2 bases from V and 0 from J; bases not matched to a gene: 3. This CDR3 contains 15 residues. The V gene's germline CDR1 is SGHDT and CDR2 YYEEEE. The CDR3 here is CASSFGGSSTDTQYF. The CDR3 coding sequence is TGTGCCAGCAGCTTCGGCGGGAGTAGCACAGATACGCAGTATTTT. The whole variable domain, filled in from reference TRBV5-6 and TRBJ2-3, reads DAGVTQSPTHLIKTRGQQVTLRCSPKSGHDTVSWYQQALGQGPQFIFQYYEEEERQRGNFPDRFSGHQFPNYSSELNVNALLLGDSALYLCASSFGGSSTDTQYFGPGTRLTVL.

V and J are TRBV15 and TRBJ2-4; the D gene is possibly TRBD1 (6 bases). V was pared by 4 bases and J by 8 bases, with 18 bases between. From germline, CDR1 is LNHNV and CDR2 YYDKDF (reference sequence). The CDR3 loop spans 15 amino acids. The CDR3 region has the DNA TGTGCCACCAGCACTGATACAACAGGGACCGACATTCAGTACTTC. Encoded protein: CATSTDTTGTDIQYF.

This clonotype has more than one count but fewer than ten. V is TRBV12-3 or TRBV12-4 and J is TRBJ2-5; TRBD2 matches at 8 bases. The CDR3 extends over 18 amino acids. Unmatched junction bases numbered 13, after V lost 0 bases and J lost 4 bases. The CDR3 region is CASSLASGTRGGAETQYF. The CDR3 DNA sequence: TGTGCCAGCAGTTTAGCTTCCGGGACTAGGGGGGGGGCAGAGACCCAGTACTTC.

This clonotype came up many times. J is TRBJ2-6 and V is TRBV4-3; D is uncertain. CDR1 and CDR2 from the germline V gene are LGHNA and YSLEER. This CDR3 comprises 16 residues. V lost 1 base and J lost 3, with 10 bases in between. As DNA, the CDR3 is TGCGCCAGCAGCCAAGGTGGAGCTGGTGGGGCCAACGTCCTGACTTTC. Its protein is CASSQGGAGGANVLTF.

This clonotype was counted between two and nine times. The chain uses TRBV16 and TRBJ1-5; D gene ambiguous. This CDR3 is built from 13 residues. The germline V and J ends were trimmed by 7 bases and 5 bases, with 12 bases remaining between them. Germline V gene lookup returns CDR1 KGHSY and CDR2 FQNENV. For the CDR3, the DNA is TGTGCCAGCACCCCAGGTACCGATCAGCCCCAGCATTTT. Amino acid sequence: CASTPGTDQPQHF.

This chain uses TRBV11-2 with TRBJ2-3; possible D gene TRBD1, 6 bases. The germline V gene has CDR1 SGHAT and CDR2 FQNNGV. There are 15 residues in the CDR3. V lost 4 bases and J 3 bases, leaving 14 bases between the germline ends. CDR3 in amino acids: CASSSHRVPTDTQYF. Written as DNA, the CDR3 is TGTGCCAGCAGCTCGCACAGGGTTCCGACAGATACGCAGTATTTT. Supplemented by reference TRBV11-2 and TRBJ2-3, the full variable domain reads EAGVAQSPRYKIIEKRQSVAFWCNPISGHATLYWYQQILGQGPKLLIQFQNNGVVDDSQLPKDRFSAERLKGVDSTLKIQPAKLEDSAVYLCASSSHRVPTDTQYFGPGTRLTVL.

The rearrangement uses TRBV9 and TRBJ2-1; D unclear. Germline V CDR1 and CDR2: SGDLS, YYNGEE. The CDR3 loop spans 13 amino acids. Trimming stripped 5 bases from V and 8 bases from J, with 14 bases between. The CDR3 loop reads CASSAIGSDEQFF. CDR3 nucleotide sequence: TGTGCCAGCAGTGCAATAGGGTCGGATGAGCAGTTCTTC.

This chain links TRBV7-2 with TRBJ2-7, with D unclear. Trimming left V 4 bases short and J 4 bases short, with 14 bases between. Germline values: CDR1 SGHTA, CDR2 FQGNSA. The CDR3 length is 14 residues. The CDR3 nucleotides read TGTGCCAGCAGCTCCTACGGACCGTCATACGAGCAGTACTTC. Amino acid sequence: CASSSYGPSYEQYF.

This clonotype was seen more than once but under ten times. The rearrangement joins TRBV4-3 to TRBJ2-7, with D uncertain. Trimming took off 4 bases at V and 0 bases at J, with 16 bases between the two ends. CDR3 length: 16 amino acids. Looked up from germline, CDR1 is LGHNA and CDR2 is YSLEER. The chain's CDR3 is CASSLPDILGSYEQYF. CDR3 nucleotides: TGCGCCAGCAGCCTCCCAGACATTCTTGGCTCCTACGAGCAGTACTTC.

The chain carries TRBV20-1 and TRBJ2-5; TRBD2 aligns across 7 bases. The germline V gene encodes CDR1 DFQATT and CDR2 SNEGSKA (reference sequence). The CDR3 covers 13 residues. With 1 base clipped from V and 5 bases from J, the junction kept 4 bases outside the gene matches. CDR3 nucleotide sequence: TGCAGTGCTAGAGGGTGGGAGGGGGAGACCCAGTACTTC. It yields the protein CSARGWEGETQYF.

Concerning this clonotype: It may be a read error: a sequence one base away is much more abundant. V and J are TRBV4-3 and TRBJ2-7; a weak D match, TRBD1 (5 bases). The CDR3 covers 16 residues. Germline V lookup: CDR1 LGHNA, CDR2 YSLEER. V dropped 0 bases and J dropped 0 bases, with 12 bases sitting between them. This chain's CDR3 is CASSQDPKTVSYEQYF. The CDR3 DNA reads as TGCGCCAGCAGCCAAGATCCTAAGACAGTCTCCTACGAGCAGTACTTC.

This sequence joins TRBV12-3 or TRBV12-4 and TRBJ2-1; 11 bases line up with TRBD2. Trimming took 6 bases from V and 7 from J; bases not matched to a gene: 8. The CDR3 loop spans 15 amino acids. The CDR3 nucleotides are TGTGCCAGCAGCCCCGGACTAGCGGGTTTTAATGAGCAGTTCTTC. This codes for CASSPGLAGFNEQFF.